This T cell receptor beta chain was sequenced in a study of shared clonotypes between healthy human individuals. Positively selected for CCR7, the CD45RO-negative cells used as naive CD8 cells excluded terminally differentiated effector memory CD45RA+ cells. At the deep level, the assay was run. Each PCR replicate from the sorted subsets contained 200 to 250 ng DNA, which is some 31,000 T cell genomes. How the authors handled the data: Sequence data from immunoSEQ were junction-only and lacked quality scores; consequently, filtering differed. Only in-frame clones appear in the TCRdb table, and some are missing; sequencing was by immunoSEQ multiplex PCR. V, J and clone size reflect that table, while D and trimming were determined from the DNA. The sample holds about 1,900,000 clones, around 96% seen once. Looked up from germline, CDR1 is MNHEY and CDR2 is SMNVEV (reference sequence). V lost 4 bases to trimming and J lost 0 bases; unmatched junction nucleotides: 7. This CDR3 is built from 16 residues.

The sequence derives from a young man in good health. This sequence joins TRBV27 and TRBJ2-7; the match to TRBD1 covers 9 bases. Sequenced sample: naive CD8+ T cells sorted from blood. CDR3 loop: CASSSIGQGNSYEQYF. The CDR3 DNA reads TGTGCCAGCAGTTCAATTGGACAGGGGAACTCCTACGAGCAGTACTTC.